Below are 13 T cell receptor beta chains sequenced from a single sample in a study of beta chain features in type 1 diabetes. No antigen has been identified for these receptors. The study reverse transcribed the entire isolated RNA, so it sequenced expressed TCRB transcripts. Profiling relied on immunoSEQ multiplex PCR, and the TCRdb table lists in-frame clones only, not all of them. The sample carries 680,000 or so clones, about an eighth recorded once. General study findings and limits: For Type 1 diabetes patients, all four CD4+ subsets carried TCRB CDR3s that were moderately but significantly shorter.

The sequenced sample consisted of naive CD4+ T cells from blood. The receptors here all came from a man in his late teens or twenties with type 1 diabetes.

This clone was counted only a few times. CDR3 sequence (DNA): TGTGCCAGCAGTTACGAGAGCGGGGGAACTTCTCAGTTCTTC. This translates into CASSYESGGTSQFF. This chain joins TRBV6-6 and TRBJ2-1, with 8 bases aligning to TRBD2. This CDR3 spans 14 amino acids. Germline values: CDR1 MNHNY, CDR2 SVGAGI (reference sequence). V dropped 2 bases and J dropped 13; count of bases not matched to a gene: 10.

This clone was observed a handful of times. This chain uses TRBV14 with TRBJ2-2; 8 nucleotides line up with TRBD1. The germline V gene encodes CDR1 SGHDN and CDR2 FVKESK. The CDR3 extends over 14 amino acids. With V trimmed by 4 bases and J by 5 bases, 3 bases remained unmatched. The CDR3 is CASSRTGRTGELFF. DNA for the CDR3: TGTGCCAGCAGCCGGACAGGGAGGACCGGGGAGCTGTTTTTT.

The chain joins TRBV30 to TRBJ2-7; perhaps TRBD2 as D (5 bases). The CDR3 totals 13 residues. V was cut by 3 bases and J by 10 bases, with 19 bases left in between. From germline, CDR1 is GTSNPN and CDR2 SVGIG (reference sequence). For the CDR3, the DNA is TGTGCCTGGAGCTCAAGACTACGAGCATCTCAGTACTTC. Protein sequence: CAWSSRLRASQYF.

This clone was seen a few times. The sample has other DNA sequences that encode this CDR3 too. The rearrangement uses TRBV6-5 and TRBJ1-1, with no clear D. Deletions cut 0 bases from V and 1 base from J, with 12 bases between. This CDR3 has 16 residues. CDR1 is MNHEY and CDR2 is SVGAGI in the germline V gene. Here the CDR3 DNA reads TGTGCCAGCAGTTACTCGCGGGCGGCGGGGAACACTGAAGCTTTCTTT. Amino acid sequence: CASSYSRAAGNTEAFF.

Only a few counts were recorded for this clone. This chain connects TRBV7-2 to TRBJ1-2; 11 bases line up with TRBD1. Trimming took 5 bases from V and 4 from J; bases not matched to a gene: 3. CDR1 and CDR2 (germline): SGHTA, FQGNSA. The CDR3 loop spans 14 amino acids. The CDR3 reads CASSPGQGGYGYTF. DNA of the CDR3: TGTGCCAGCAGCCCGGGACAGGGGGGCTATGGCTACACCTTC.

In this sample, this clone turned up a few times. This sample includes further DNA sequences coding for the same CDR3. V usage is TRBV7-9 and J usage is TRBJ2-7, with D possibly matching TRBD1 (5 bases). Trimming removed 0 bases from V and 2 bases from J, with 5 bases in between. The CDR3 runs to 13 residues. CDR1 is SEHNR, CDR2 FQNEAQ, per germline (reference sequence). The CDR3 sequence: CASSLAGPYEQYF. Written as DNA, the CDR3 is TGTGCCAGCAGCTTAGCGGGGCCCTACGAGCAGTACTTC.

This clone was seen only a few times. This chain connects TRBV6-1 to TRBJ1-1, with D maybe TRBD1 (5 bases). V lost 2 bases, J lost 11 bases, and 12 bases lay in between. The CDR3 loop spans 12 amino acids. CDR1 is MNHNS and CDR2 is SASEGT in the germline V gene. CDR3 DNA sequence: TGTGCCAGCAGTGAATCTGCAGGGTCGGCTTTCTTT. As protein: CASSESAGSAFF.

The genes are TRBV28 and TRBJ1-1; a weak D match, TRBD1 (5 bases). Trimming removed 5 bases from V and 2 bases from J, with 12 bases in between. Germline CDR1 and CDR2: MDHEN and SYDVKM. The CDR3 runs to 14 residues. The CDR3 coding sequence is TGTGCCAGCAGTCCGTCCCAGGGAAACACTGAAGCTTTCTTT. This encodes CASSPSQGNTEAFF. Complete variable domain (other parts from reference TRBV28 and TRBJ1-1): DVKVTQSSRYLVKRTGEKVFLECVQDMDHENMFWYRQDPGLGLRLIYFSYDVKMKEKGDIPEGYSVSREKKERFSLILESASTNQTSMYLCASSPSQGNTEAFFGQGTRLTVV.

This clone came up a few times. The V and J genes are TRBV2 and TRBJ1-2; tentatively, D is TRBD1 (6 bases). Germline CDR1 SNHLY, CDR2 FYNNEI. CDR3 length: 14 residues. The ends were cut back, 7 bases at V and 4 bases at J, with 16 bases in the middle. The CDR3 here is CASTSQGLGYGYTF. CDR3 DNA: TGTGCCAGCACTTCACAGGGTCTTGGCTATGGCTACACCTTC.

The chain has TRBV29-1 and TRBJ2-1; tentatively, D is TRBD1 (5 bases). The CDR3 sequence is 11 residues long. The germline V gene has CDR1 SQVTM and CDR2 ANQGSEA. CDR3 amino acids: CIAGGAGEQFF. In DNA, the CDR3 is TGCATCGCCGGTGGGGCAGGGGAGCAGTTCTTC.

The chain couples TRBV19 to TRBJ2-3; D might be TRBD1 or TRBD2, each matching 5 bases. CDR1 LNHDA and CDR2 SQIVND come from the germline V gene (reference sequence). V was clipped by 5 bases and J by 4 bases, with 10 bases between them. The CDR3 spans 13 residues. CDR3 sequence: CASSLRGADTQYF. CDR3 sequence (DNA): TGTGCCAGTAGTCTTAGGGGAGCAGATACGCAGTATTTT. The whole variable domain, filled in from reference TRBV19 and TRBJ2-3, reads DGGITQSPKYLFRKEGQNVTLSCEQNLNHDAMYWYRQDPGQGLRLIYYSQIVNDFQKGDIAEGYSVSREKKESFPLTVTSAQKNPTAFYLCASSLRGADTQYFGPGTRLTVL.

This clone was detected only a few times. This chain connects TRBV7-2 to TRBJ2-7; D could derive from TRBD1 or TRBD2 (6 bases each). Germline V lookup: CDR1 SGHTA, CDR2 FQGNSA. The CDR3 runs 15 residues. Trimming took 1 base from V and 2 from J, leaving 12 bases between them. CDR3 DNA sequence: TGTGCCAGCAGCTTAGTCGGGGGACAAACCTACGAGCAGTACTTC. Translated, it gives CASSLVGGQTYEQYF.

The chain joins TRBV10-3 to TRBJ2-3, with TRBD2 matching over 9 bases. Germline V gives CDR1 ENHRY, CDR2 SYGVKD. This CDR3 is 15 amino acids long. Losses at the gene ends were 1 base for V and 3 bases for J; bases not matched to a gene: 2. CDR3 region: CAISEFLAGTDTQYF. CDR3 nucleotide sequence: TGTGCCATCAGTGAGTTCCTAGCGGGGACAGATACGCAGTATTTT.